This TCR beta chain appears in the sequencing data of a study of shared clonotypes between healthy human individuals. Cells designated naive CD8 were CD45RO-negative and were positively selected for CCR7, with terminally differentiated effector memory CD45RA+ cells excluded. Germline CDR1 and CDR2: ENHRY and SYGVKD. The V end was cut by 6 bases, the J end by 0 bases, with 21 bases between. The CDR3 is 18 residues long. Measured with immunoSEQ multiplex PCR; TCRdb has only the in-frame clones, and not every one. This table has around 2,000,000 clones, 85% to 95% appearing once. This receptor was obtained from a man between 18 and 29 years old in good health. The J gene is TRBJ2-1, the V gene TRBV10-3, with D maybe TRBD2 (7 bases). Sequencing used naive CD8+ T cells sorted from blood. The CDR3 is CAISRLGGGGSSYNEQFF. In nucleotides, the CDR3 is TGTGCCATCAGCAGGCTTGGAGGGGGAGGGTCCTCCTACAATGAGCAGTTCTTC.